This T cell receptor beta chain was recovered during a study of T cells in Graves' hyperthyroidism and ophthalmopathy (dated by TCRdb to about 2019). Background on the whole study: Peripheral blood was sampled at the time of initial diagnosis, prior to any treatment. TCR V-J signatures able to tell the groups apart were searched for in a discovery cohort of 95 to 100 patients, of whom over 40 had Graves' ophthalmopathy and under 65 had stable Graves' hyperthyroidism. Prospective prediction of ophthalmopathy was tested in an independent validation cohort consisting of roughly 20 hyperthyroidism patients and approximately 16 patients who later progressed to ophthalmopathy. For training and testing, the 100 patients in the discovery cohort were randomly divided in a 7:3 ratio. The study also compared thyroid tissue and blood T-cell repertoires from roughly six Graves' hyperthyroidism patients. Once sampling was done, hyperthyroidism patients were given methimazole at a starting dose of 30 mg daily, whereas ophthalmopathy patients were given high-dose intravenous methylprednisolone. According to the paper, TCR Vbeta CDR3 sequencing was carried out on approximately 140 peripheral blood samples, which came from fewer than 50 ophthalmopathy, some 73 hyperthyroidism and some 17 progressor patients.

The TCR beta CDR3 regions were amplified from RNA transcripts. For the first round of RT-PCR on the TCR CDR3, the HTBI primer set was used together with the Qiagen OneStep RT-PCR kit. The libraries were constructed in a second round of multiplex PCR and then size-selected and purified. The libraries were sequenced on an Illumina HiSeq2000 using paired-end 100 bp reads. In the source study's methods: SOAPnuke was used to process the raw data, removing reads that contained adapters or uncalled bases, had a mean Phred below 15, or lacked an exact match to the constant primer or identifier. COPE v1.2.5 was used to merge high-quality paired reads, and clonotypes were defined as unique nucleotide sequences. Clonotypes were aligned to IMGT TRBV, TRBD and TRBJ reference segments using MiTCR v1.1. The analysis was restricted to V-J combinations with a frequency above 0.0001, which together covered around 99% of the repertoires. A TCS score was defined as the ratio of F50 (clonal expansion) to E x V (chaos), with BLOSUM62-based TCRdist applied between CDR3 peptides within each V-J. Welch's t-statistics and random forest reduced approximately 520 V-J features to 13, which were used in a naive Bayes classifier (R e1071). TCRdb reprocessed the public reads (quality trimming at Q25 with fastp, clone calling with MiXCR) and kept in-frame beta chains. Rows merge per CDR3 protein into single entries with the most common DNA and genes. The V and J calls reflect TCRdb's pipeline rather than the authors' work. The sample has roughly 400,000 distinct CDR3 sequences on record, more than 12% of them singletons. 25% to 30% of the sample is held by the ten biggest clonotypes.

What the authors observed across the whole study: Most expanded thyroid clonotypes (frequency above 0.001) were also detected in blood, a finding suggesting that blood repertoires may reflect thyroid immune responses. No statistical method was used to set the sample size in advance, and investigators knew the group allocation. In cross-validation, a model built on a 13 V-J signature told ophthalmopathy apart from stable hyperthyroidism with approximately 90% sensitivity and around 84% specificity, and in testing the same model reached 80%/75%. During validation, the model predicted progression to ophthalmopathy a median of around 6 months ahead of onset, with 70.59% sensitivity and 72% to 80% specificity.

In the ophthalmopathy patients, disease was moderately to severely active, with a Clinical Activity Score of 3 or more, a NOSPECS grade of 4 or more, and a duration of less than 3 months. Any patient with an uncontrolled infection, another autoimmune disease, pregnancy or lactation was excluded. Diagnoses were based on clinical symptoms, serum thyroxine and TRAb, thyroid ultrasound and orbital computed tomography. PBMCs were separated from around 9.1 ml of fresh peripheral blood using Ficoll-Paque density gradient centrifugation. Total RNA was extracted with Trizol reagent, and quality was checked on an Agilent 2100 Bioanalyzer. This clonotype was seen at least ten times. Its specific antigen is unknown. Within one base of it there is no much larger clone, and no base qualities were kept. CDR3 length: 17 amino acids, cysteine to phenylalanine. The only DNA kept is the CDR3, 51 bases in frame from the first base. The germline V end is reduced by 8 bases and the J end by 0 bases; junction bases left unmatched: 10. CDR1 MNHNS and CDR2 SASEGT are derived from the germline V gene.

This clonotype was obtained from a man in his forties or fifties with Graves' ophthalmopathy. The chain joins TRBV6-1 to TRBJ2-6; 7 central nucleotides agree with TRBD1. Sequencing was carried out using blood. The CDR3 region reads CASARDSRGSGANVLTF. The nucleotide sequence reads TGTGCCAGCGCCAGGGACAGCCGGGGCTCTGGGGCCAACGTCCTGACTTTC.